This TCR beta chain was recovered during a study of T cells in Graves' hyperthyroidism and ophthalmopathy. The CDR3 loop spans 13 amino acids. Germline values: CDR1 SGHRS, CDR2 YFSETQ. Trimming removed 5 bases at V and 6 bases at J, with 11 bases between. Amplification yielded TCR beta CDR3 regions, with RNA transcripts as the source. Initially, a first-round RT-PCR of the TCR CDR3 employed the HTBI primer set. TCRdb independently ran MiXCR on the multiplex PCR reads; one entry per CDR3 protein. The top ten clones hold roughly 39% of a sample with a few hundred thousand distinct CDR3 sequences, approximately 18% of them seen once.

The sample was blood. The V call is TRBV5-1, the J call TRBJ2-2; D is perhaps TRBD1 (6 bases). This TCR derives from a man between 50 and 59 years old with Graves' ophthalmopathy. CDR3 sequence: CASRQGNPGELFF. CDR3 nucleotides: TGCGCCAGCAGACAGGGAAATCCCGGGGAGCTGTTTTTT.